This T cell receptor beta chain was recovered during a study of blood T cell repertoires in COVID-19. The protocol was immunoSEQ multiplex PCR, while the TCRdb copy is restricted to in-frame clones and leaves out a portion. The sample holds 75,000 to 80,000 clones, around 84% seen once. CDR1 and CDR2 (germline): MNHEY, SVGAGI. The ends lost 2 bases at V and 5 bases at J; junction bases unmatched: 12. The CDR3 consists of 16 residues. V gene TRBV6-5 combines with J gene TRBJ2-7, with 7 bases identical to TRBD2. The specimen was peripheral blood. This TCR derives from a man aged 60 to 75 with COVID-19, enrolled during active disease. The CDR3 DNA sequence: TGTGCCAGCAGTTACGATTGGCTAGCGGAAGGGAACGAGCAGTACTTC. The encoded protein is CASSYDWLAEGNEQYF.